Below, 8 T cell receptor beta chains from the same sample are listed, as sequenced in a study of regulatory T cells in long-lasting Graves disease. HTBI primers from iRepertoire and Arm-PCR of CDR3 regions yielded the TCR beta libraries. In TCRdb, the multiplex PCR reads were re-called with MiXCR into one record per CDR3 protein. The data hold hundreds of thousands of distinct CDR3 sequences, with about 13% observed a single time. Indicated time point: newly diagnosed GD, antithyroid drugs for less than 3 months. Following extraction of RNA from PBMCs, that RNA was used to make the TCR library. These data are also associated with another study on T cells in Graves' hyperthyroidism and ophthalmopathy.

Sequences were derived from peripheral blood mononuclear cells (PBMCs), sampled at new diagnosis, from a patient treated with antithyroid drugs. These receptors all come from a man younger than 45 with Graves disease.

The V and J genes are TRBV10-3 and TRBJ2-3; D remains unclear. V shed 4 bases and J shed 4 bases, with 6 bases lying between them. This CDR3 comprises 12 residues. CDR1 is ENHRY and CDR2 is SYGVKD in the germline V gene. For the CDR3, the DNA is TGTGCCATCAGTGCGGCCCCAGATACGCAGTATTTT. It specifies CAISAAPDTQYF.

Many counts were recorded for this clonotype. V gene TRBV12-3 or TRBV12-4 combines with J gene TRBJ2-7; D might be TRBD1 or TRBD2, each matching 5 bases. Deletions cut 1 base from V and 2 bases from J, with 12 bases between. The CDR3 spans 15 residues. The CDR3 loop reads CASSLDGTMPYEQYF. The DNA for the CDR3 is TGTGCCAGCAGTTTAGACGGGACCATGCCCTACGAGCAGTACTTC.

This chain joins TRBV2 and TRBJ2-1; D possibly corresponds to TRBD2 (6 bases). The CDR3 runs to 13 residues. V lost 8 bases and J 5 bases, leaving 13 bases between the germline ends. CDR1 is SNHLY, CDR2 FYNNEI, per germline. The CDR3 coding sequence is TGTGCCAGCCACTCAGCGGGTAACAATGAGCAGTTCTTC. Encoded protein: CASHSAGNNEQFF.

The J gene is TRBJ2-2, the V gene TRBV3-1, with TRBD1 matching 8 bases. Losses at the gene ends were 4 bases for V and 2 bases for J; bases not matched to a gene: 12. The CDR3 loop spans 18 amino acids. The germline V gene has CDR1 LGHDT and CDR2 YNNKEL (reference sequence). For the CDR3, the DNA is TGTGCCAGCAGCCGGGGACCGATGACAGGGGCTAACACCGGGGAGCTGTTTTTT. It yields the protein CASSRGPMTGANTGELFF. Based on the CDR3 plus reference TRBV3-1 and TRBJ2-2, the full variable domain is DTAVSQTPKYLVTQMGNDKSIKCEQNLGHDTMYWYKQDSKKFLKIMFSYNNKELIINETVPNRFSPKSPDKAHLNLHINSLELGDSAVYFCASSRGPMTGANTGELFFGEGSRLTVL.

This clonotype was picked up many times. The genes are TRBV11-2 and TRBJ2-7, with unresolved D. With 5 bases removed from V and 3 bases from J, the gap between germline ends came to 17 bases. CDR1 and CDR2 (germline): SGHAT, FQNNGV. The CDR3 spans 15 residues. The CDR3 loop is CASSRPKHTLYEQYF. CDR3 bases: TGTGCCAGCAGCCGACCCAAACATACTCTCTACGAGCAGTACTTC.

There are a few counts of this clonotype. The CDR3 is CAIRAVGSYEQYF. The CDR3 DNA follows: TGTGCCATCAGGGCGGTGGGTTCCTACGAGCAGTACTTC. The chain combines TRBV10-3 with TRBJ2-7, with D unresolved. Germline V gene sequence: CDR1 ENHRY, CDR2 SYGVKD. The V gene lost 6 bases and the J gene lost 1 base, with 10 bases spanning the gap. The CDR3 is 13 residues long.

In the case of this clonotype: With a much larger clone just one base away, this may be a read error. The chain employs TRBV27 and TRBJ2-5; TRBD1 matches 10 bases. CDR1 MNHEY and CDR2 SMNVEV come from the germline V gene (reference sequence). The CDR3 runs 16 residues. V shed 5 bases and J 0 bases; nucleotides not matched to a gene: 6. CDR3 region: CASSPRTGGYQETQYF. In nucleotides, the CDR3 is TGTGCCAGCAGTCCCCGGACAGGGGGGTACCAAGAGACCCAGTACTTC.

On this clonotype itself: This could be a read error, since a much larger clone is one nucleotide away. The chain carries TRBV6-1 and TRBJ2-7; 9 bases are a match to TRBD2. From germline, CDR1 is MNHNS and CDR2 SASEGT. This CDR3 comprises 16 residues. The CDR3 region is CASSVVGTSISYGQYF. DNA for the CDR3: TGTGCCAGCAGTGTCGTCGGGACTAGCATCTCCTACGGGCAGTACTTC.